This section outlines one T cell receptor (beta chain) sequence together with its context. The antigen is not known. This specimen belongs to a study of post-analysis software for immune sequencing data. Study-wide results and caveats: Relative to controls, patients had about five TRBV segments at higher frequency, with TRBV5-6, TRBV5-1 and TRBV20-1 among these.

Germline CDR1 reads MNHNY; CDR2 reads SVGAGI (reference sequence). The CDR3 covers 14 residues. With V trimmed by 6 bases and J by 3 bases, 8 bases remained unmatched. TCR beta cDNA libraries included unique molecular identifiers. TCRdb reprocessed the PCR reads via MiXCR and lists one record per CDR3 protein. The sample has hundreds of thousands of distinct CDR3 sequences, 25% to 30% seen once. Sequencing was carried out using blood. The source of this sequence is a girl aged 5-17 years with multiple sclerosis. The genes are TRBV6-6 and TRBJ2-7, with 7 positions matching TRBD2. The CDR3 DNA reads as TGTGCCAGCAGGGGAAGCGGGACGGACTACGAGCAGTACTTC. Translated, it gives CASRGSGTDYEQYF.